The source of this T cell receptor (beta chain) is a study of Ad26.COV2.S vaccination and SARS-CoV-2 variants. As for the study in general: Ad26.COV2.S shots went into the muscle once or twice, 56 days apart. Notes on the study in general: Vaccine and placebo recipients had comparable breadth of non-spike TCRs.

As to this clone: The antigen is not known.

As for treatment: roughly 18 received Ad26.COV2.S at low or high dose, single or two shots; a few received placebo; per-sample allocation not given. Samples were taken on day 63 after the first vaccine or placebo injection. An Ad26 vector was used to express Wuhan-strain SARS-CoV-2 spike as the vaccine. The table came from immunoSEQ multiplex PCR; TCRdb's copy has only in-frame clones and leaves some out. Of some 520,000 clones listed, 87% are singletons. The CDR3 is made up of 15 amino acids. V gave up 0 bases and J gave up 7 bases; unmatched junction bases: 4. In germline, CDR1 is KGHSH, CDR2 LQKENI.

The TCR comes from a person between 18 and 60 years old who received the Ad26.COV2.S COVID-19 vaccine or a placebo. The rearrangement joins TRBV18 to TRBJ2-1, with 9 bases that match TRBD2. The sample was peripheral blood, taken in a trial of Ad26.COV2.S vaccine versus placebo. CDR3 bases: TGTGCCAGCTCACCACCTCTTAGCGGGAGTAATGAGCAGTTCTTC. Its protein product is CASSPPLSGSNEQFF.